Each of the 15 T cell receptor beta chains below was sequenced from the same sample in a study of T cells in localized non-small cell lung cancer. The method was immunoSEQ multiplex PCR; TCRdb's version includes in-frame clones alone and lacks a portion of them. The sample yields more than 40,000 clones, 85% to 90% seen once. This sample comprised PBMCs, obtained before any cancer treatment. These receptors originate from a man between 35 and 75 years old with stage II lung adenocarcinoma.

This CDR3 reads CASSYVGGGYTF. CDR3 bases: TGTGCCAGCAGTTACGTCGGGGGGGGCTACACCTTC. This chain links TRBV6-5 with TRBJ1-2; D perhaps matches TRBD1 (5 bases). The V gene lost 2 bases and the J gene lost 8 bases, with 9 bases spanning the gap. The CDR3 length is 12 residues. CDR1 is MNHEY and CDR2 is SVGAGI in the germline V gene.

The gene calls are TRBV6-9 and TRBJ1-5; unclear D gene. CDR1 is MNHGY and CDR2 is SVAAGI in the germline V gene. The ends were cut back, 11 bases at V and 5 bases at J, with 10 bases in the middle. This CDR3 comprises 11 residues. The CDR3 here is CALVPYQPQHF. The CDR3 region has the DNA TGTGCCCTGGTTCCGTATCAGCCCCAGCATTTT.

The rearrangement uses TRBV30 and TRBJ1-2; D is perhaps TRBD1 (6 bases). Trimming stripped 0 bases from V and 4 bases from J, with 6 bases between. The germline gives CDR1 GTSNPN, CDR2 SVGIG (reference sequence). The CDR3 is made up of 12 amino acids. The DNA for the CDR3 is TGTGCCTGGAGTGTGGACAGCTATGGCTACACCTTC. Protein product: CAWSVDSYGYTF.

V is TRBV30 and J is TRBJ1-6; the D gene is possibly TRBD1 (5 bases). This CDR3 comprises 14 residues. Germline CDR1 reads GTSNPN; CDR2 reads SVGIG (reference sequence). Deletions cut 0 bases from V and 6 bases from J, with 9 bases between. The CDR3: CAWSVRQTNSPLHF. CDR3 coding DNA: TGTGCCTGGAGTGTAAGACAGACTAATTCACCCCTCCACTTT.

This clone was observed once. This chain links TRBV6-5 with TRBJ1-2; D might be TRBD1 (6 bases). Germline assignment: CDR1 MNHEY and CDR2 SVGAGI. With 5 bases removed from V and 2 bases from J, the gap between germline ends came to 9 bases. The CDR3 totals 13 residues. In DNA, the CDR3 is TGTGCCAGCAGTCCCACAGGGAACTATGGCTACACCTTC. Its translation is CASSPTGNYGYTF.

The rearrangement joins TRBV2 to TRBJ2-5; 7 bases fit TRBD1. This CDR3 has 14 amino acids. V lost 2 bases and J lost 6; bases outside the gene matches: 6. Germline V lookup: CDR1 SNHLY, CDR2 FYNNEI. CDR3 amino acids: CASSENRGRKTQYF. CDR3 in DNA: TGTGCCAGCAGTGAAAACAGGGGAAGGAAGACCCAGTACTTC.

A few counts support this clone. The chain links TRBV30 to TRBJ1-6; 7 nucleotides line up with TRBD1. The V gene end was trimmed by 3 bases and the J gene end by 9 bases; junction bases not matched to a gene: 11. There are 15 residues in the CDR3. CDR1 GTSNPN and CDR2 SVGIG come from the germline V gene (reference sequence). Written as DNA, the CDR3 is TGTGCCTGGAGCGCCTCGGGGGACAGACTTTCACCCCTCCACTTT. It translates to CAWSASGDRLSPLHF.

The V call is TRBV9, the J call TRBJ1-2; D remains unclear. CDR1 and CDR2 from the germline V gene are SGDLS and YYNGEE. V was trimmed by 4 bases and J by 1 base, leaving 17 bases between them. The CDR3 sequence is 16 residues long. The CDR3 coding sequence is TGTGCCAGCAGCCCTTGGTTAGATTCAAGTAACTATGGCTACACCTTC. This encodes CASSPWLDSSNYGYTF.

The chain has TRBV6-5 and TRBJ2-1; 10 bases match TRBD1. Germline V gene sequence: CDR1 MNHEY, CDR2 SVGAGI. After removal of 6 bases from V and 7 bases from J, the junction contained 9 bases not matched to a gene. The CDR3 has 15 residues. The chain's CDR3 is CASRPTGGDWNEQFF. The DNA of the CDR3 is TGTGCCAGCAGACCGACAGGGGGCGATTGGAATGAGCAGTTCTTC.

This chain uses TRBV10-2 with TRBJ1-1, with D possibly matching TRBD1 (6 bases). Germline lookup yields CDR1 WSHSY and CDR2 SAAADI. CDR3 length: 18 amino acids. The V and J ends lost 5 bases and 1 base respectively, with 23 bases between them. CDR3 DNA sequence: TGCGCCAGCAGTAACGATCCCCGGGGGCCTTTCAAGAACACTGAAGCTTTCTTT. Translated: CASSNDPRGPFKNTEAFF.

The rearrangement joins TRBV4-1 to TRBJ2-6; 12 positions agree with TRBD1. Per the germline V gene, CDR1 is MGHRA and CDR2 is YSYEKL. The CDR3 runs to 19 residues. V was pared by 1 base and J by 4 bases, with 8 bases of the junction left unmatched. CDR3 in amino acids: CASSQAPGQGARGANVLTF. CDR3 in DNA: TGCGCCAGCAGCCAAGCACCGGGACAGGGGGCGAGAGGGGCCAACGTCCTGACTTTC.

The chain has TRBV9 and TRBJ1-1; D possibly corresponds to TRBD1 (6 bases). Trimming left V 0 bases short and J 2 bases short, with 11 bases between. The CDR3 spans 15 residues. The germline gives CDR1 SGDLS, CDR2 YYNGEE. CDR3 loop: CASSVGVGGNTEAFF. For the CDR3, the DNA is TGTGCCAGCAGCGTAGGGGTTGGGGGCAACACTGAAGCTTTCTTT.

The V and J genes are TRBV19 and TRBJ1-5; D possibly corresponds to TRBD1 (5 bases). The CDR3 spans 16 residues. Trimming removed 0 bases from V and 9 bases from J, with 18 bases in between. Germline V gene sequence: CDR1 LNHDA, CDR2 SQIVND (reference sequence). CDR3 region: CASSIDLRASGRPQHF. The CDR3 DNA is TGTGCCAGTAGTATAGATCTTCGGGCCTCGGGACGGCCCCAGCATTTT.

The chain has TRBV29-1 and TRBJ1-2; 7 nucleotides agree with TRBD1. Germline-derived CDR1 and CDR2 are SQVTM and ANQGSEA. There are 11 residues in the CDR3. The V segment lost 4 bases and the J segment 7 bases; nucleotides outside the gene matches: 3. CDR3 in DNA: TGCAGCGTTGGACAGGGCGGTGGCTACACCTTC. Protein product: CSVGQGGGYTF. The whole variable domain, remainder taken from reference TRBV29-1 and TRBJ1-2, is SAVISQKPSRDICQRGTSLTIQCQVDSQVTMMFWYRQQPGQSLTLIATANQGSEATYESGFVIDKFPISRPNLTFSTLTVSNMSPEDSSIYLCSVGQGGGYTFGSGTRLTVV.

The rearrangement uses TRBV18 and TRBJ1-3; perhaps TRBD1 as D (5 bases). The germline V and J ends were trimmed by 3 bases and 4 bases, with 16 bases remaining between them. CDR3 length: 16 amino acids. Germline values: CDR1 KGHSH, CDR2 LQKENI. This CDR3 is CASSPSGTQGGNTIYF. CDR3 sequence (DNA): TGTGCCAGCTCACCTTCCGGGACGCAGGGAGGAAACACCATATATTTT.